This T cell receptor (beta chain) was obtained from a study of blood T cell repertoires in COVID-19 (dated by TCRdb to the early 2020s). Concerning the study at large: The collaborator samples originated in the United States, Italy and Spain and spanned the acute and convalescent phases of COVID-19. The prospective study material was composed of cDNA or gDNA derived from T cells, B-cell-depleted T cells, or PBMCs. Samples were obtained from the ongoing ImmuneRACE study (first 160 participants) and from approximately 1,200 subjects provided by 6 global collaborators. The repertoires were made available in a free public database intended to serve as a resource for research on the immune response to SARS-CoV-2. A de-identified subject ID, COVID-19 status, age in years and sex were almost always included in the sample metadata. Where available, HLA class I and class II types were taken from metadata supplied by the sample provider and were not determined by assay-based typing. Subjects who had been exposed to COVID-19, were actively infected with it, or had recovered from it provided the deeply sampled blood TCRbeta repertoires that made up the dataset. Beyond this particular receptor, the publication reports: Clinical and demographic metadata were provided uncurated, with the amount varying by source and participant.

In regard to this clone: The antigen it recognizes is unknown. No clone much larger than this one lies a single base away; base qualities are absent.

The immunoSEQ Assay, a bias-controlled multiplex PCR, was used to amplify TCRbeta CDR3 regions from genomic DNA. For the original study's pipeline: The number of nucleated cells in each sample was estimated from the amplification of reference gene primers within the assay. Sequence reads were collapsed and filtered to measure the absolute abundance of every unique TCRbeta CDR3 rearrangement. For each sample, productive Simpson clonality was calculated as the square root of Simpson's diversity index over productive rearrangements. TCRdb took this table from immuneACCESS and kept in-frame rearrangements with V and J called. Such tables lack part of the clones; where checked against another copy, unresolved V genes explain under half of the gap, and the rest is unexplained. V and J calls plus clone size are reproduced from that table; the DNA served to infer D and trimming. Here the sample has over 130,000 clones; about 90% occur a single time. About 4.1% of the sample rests with the top ten.

Whole blood was collected in K2EDTA tubes by collaborating institutions according to the institutions' own protocols. For TCRbeta analysis, collaborator samples were shipped as frozen whole blood, as isolated PBMCs, or as DNA extracted from either sample type. CDR1 WSHSY and CDR2 SAAADI are derived from the germline V gene. Taken from cysteine to phenylalanine, the CDR3 has 14 residues. The kept DNA is CDR3 alone, 42 bases in frame from the first base. V lost 0 bases and J lost 8 bases; the stretch between them is 13 bases long. The rearrangement combines TRBV10-2 with TRBJ1-2; too little of a D gene remains to name it. The clonotype was recovered from an older woman with active or convalescent COVID-19. Sequenced sample: peripheral blood. The CDR3 in this case is CASSESWEFPGYTF. The DNA sequence is TGCGCCAGCAGTGAGTCGTGGGAGTTCCCAGGCTACACCTTC.